Sequencing of this TCR beta chain was carried out in a study of blood T cell repertoires in COVID-19. Study-level background: COVID-19 samples collected from the United States, Italy and Spain covered acute and convalescent phases. In each case, the material was cDNA or gDNA derived from T cells, B-cell-depleted T cells, or PBMCs.

This clone was detected only once. This CDR3 region has 18 residues. The ends lost 3 bases at V and 4 bases at J; junction bases unmatched: 10. Per the germline V gene, CDR1 is SGHNT and CDR2 is YENEEA. Participants were aged roughly 18 to 89 years from approximately 25 US areas. Method: immunoSEQ multiplex PCR; TCRdb's copy keeps in-frame clones and lacks some. The sample lists roughly 300,000 clones; roughly 93% were seen once. The chain joins TRBV11-3 to TRBJ2-2; 11 bases match TRBD2. The source material was PBMCs or T cells enriched from blood (not recorded which). This clonotype was obtained from a middle-aged woman with acute COVID-19. The CDR3 region is CASSFSPTGTSGTGELFF. CDR3 DNA: TGTGCCAGCAGCTTTTCACCTACTGGGACTAGCGGCACCGGGGAGCTGTTTTTT.